This T cell receptor beta chain was sequenced for a study of regulatory T cells in long-lasting Graves disease. The sample holds a few counts of this clonotype. No antigen is known for it. Indicated time point: persistent/refractory GD, antithyroid drugs over 5 years with positive TRAb. The TCR library was made from RNA that had been extracted from PBMCs in TRIzol. Building the TCR beta libraries relied on iRepertoire HTBI primers, and CDR3 regions underwent Arm-PCR. TCRdb reprocessed the multiplex PCR reads via MiXCR and lists one record per CDR3 protein. This table has 310,000 or so distinct CDR3 sequences, 22% appearing once. Study-level findings and limits: TRBV28, TRBJ1-2 and TRBJ2-5 were favored in persistent disease.

This CDR3 has 14 residues. CDR1 is DFQATT and CDR2 is SNEGSKA in the germline V gene (reference sequence). V lost 0 bases to trimming and J lost 6 bases, with 12 bases between them. V usage is TRBV20-1 and J usage is TRBJ2-4; D is unresolved. This clonotype was sampled from a female donor with Graves disease. Material: peripheral blood mononuclear cells (PBMCs), obtained when the disease was refractory, from a patient treated with antithyroid drugs. CDR3 DNA: TGCAGTGCTAGAGATCCCCGATCGGTAAACATTCAGTACTTC. This gives the protein CSARDPRSVNIQYF.